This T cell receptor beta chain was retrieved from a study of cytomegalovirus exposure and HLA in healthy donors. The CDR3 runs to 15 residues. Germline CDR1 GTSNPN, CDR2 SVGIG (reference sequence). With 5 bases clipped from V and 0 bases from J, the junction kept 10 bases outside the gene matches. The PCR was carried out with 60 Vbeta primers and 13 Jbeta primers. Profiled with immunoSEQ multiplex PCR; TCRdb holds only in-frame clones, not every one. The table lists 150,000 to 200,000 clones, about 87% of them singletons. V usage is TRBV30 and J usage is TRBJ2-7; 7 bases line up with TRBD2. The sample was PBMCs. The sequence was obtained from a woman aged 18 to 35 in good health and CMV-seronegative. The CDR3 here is CAWGREPRSSYEQYF. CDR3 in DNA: TGTGCCTGGGGGAGGGAGCCGAGGAGCTCCTACGAGCAGTACTTC.